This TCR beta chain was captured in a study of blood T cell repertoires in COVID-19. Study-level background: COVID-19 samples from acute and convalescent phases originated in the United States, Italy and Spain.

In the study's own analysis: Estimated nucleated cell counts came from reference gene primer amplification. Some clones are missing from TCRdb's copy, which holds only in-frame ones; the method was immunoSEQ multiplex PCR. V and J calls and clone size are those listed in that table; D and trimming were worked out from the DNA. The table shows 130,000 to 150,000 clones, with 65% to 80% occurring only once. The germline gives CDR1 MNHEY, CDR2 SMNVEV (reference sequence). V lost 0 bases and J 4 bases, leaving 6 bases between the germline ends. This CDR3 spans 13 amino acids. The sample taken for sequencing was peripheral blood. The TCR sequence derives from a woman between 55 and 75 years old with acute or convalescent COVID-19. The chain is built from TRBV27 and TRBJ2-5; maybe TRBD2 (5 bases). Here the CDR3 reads CASSLSRAETQYF. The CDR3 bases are TGTGCCAGCAGTTTATCGCGGGCAGAGACCCAGTACTTC.